This TCR beta chain was documented in a study of blood T cell repertoires in COVID-19. The overall study: Acute and convalescent COVID-19 samples came from the United States, Italy and Spain. T cells, B-cell-depleted T cells, or PBMCs supplied cDNA or gDNA.

J was trimmed by 1 base and V by 4 bases; bases with no gene match: 6. CDR1 SEHNR and CDR2 FQNEAQ come from the germline V gene (reference sequence). This CDR3 has 15 amino acids. Authors' methods: Amplification of reference gene primers provided the estimated nucleated cell counts. Profiled with immunoSEQ multiplex PCR; TCRdb holds only in-frame clones, not every one. V and J calls and clone size come straight from that table; D and trimming were deduced from the DNA. The table includes more than 200,000 clones, approximately 84% detected once. Sequencing input: peripheral blood. The chain joins TRBV7-9 to TRBJ1-2; 7 bases match TRBD1. The sequence derives from a man aged 50 to 60 with acute or convalescent COVID-19. The CDR3 is CASSWGTAINYGYTF. DNA of the CDR3: TGTGCCAGCAGCTGGGGGACAGCCATTAACTATGGCTACACCTTC.